This T cell receptor (beta chain) was identified in a study of blood T cell repertoires in COVID-19. The CDR3 spans 14 residues. CDR1 and CDR2 (germline): WSHSY, SAAADI. V was pared by 6 bases and J by 2 bases, with 13 bases between. Libraries were prepared by immunoSEQ multiplex PCR; TCRdb keeps only in-frame clonotypes and omits some of them. The sample includes 80,000 or so clones, approximately 78% of them seen just once. This clonotype was sampled from an elderly woman with acute or convalescent COVID-19. This chain links TRBV10-2 with TRBJ1-2; D call uncertain. The specimen sequenced was peripheral blood. The CDR3 sequence is CASRAEGQNYGYTF. DNA for the CDR3: TGCGCCAGCAGGGCCGAGGGCCAGAACTATGGCTACACCTTC.